Below, 5 T cell receptor beta chains from the same sample are listed, as sequenced in a study of cytomegalovirus exposure and HLA in healthy donors. Use of 60 Vbeta and 13 Jbeta primers characterized the PCR. TCRdb keeps only in-frame clones here, not all; method: immunoSEQ multiplex PCR. The repertoire holds 75,000 to 90,000 clones, with over 70% as singletons. Sequenced: PBMCs. Receptors were obtained from a male donor in good health and CMV-seropositive.

V and J are TRBV28 and TRBJ2-2; D perhaps matches TRBD2 (7 bases). Trimming left V 5 bases short and J 6 bases short, with 19 bases between. CDR3 length: 16 amino acids. Germline assignment: CDR1 MDHEN and CDR2 SYDVKM. The CDR3 sequence: CASSPSGGLKAGELFF. The CDR3 nucleotides read TGTGCCAGCAGTCCGTCGGGGGGCCTTAAAGCCGGGGAGCTGTTTTTT.

The V call is TRBV5-1, the J call TRBJ2-7; 13 bases match TRBD2. The CDR3 covers 15 residues. The junction had 6 bases not matched to a gene; V was cut back by 0 bases and J by 9 bases. Germline V gene lookup returns CDR1 SGHRS and CDR2 YFSETQ. The CDR3 protein is CASSLGTSGSSVQYF. The CDR3 bases are TGCGCCAGCAGCTTGGGGACTAGCGGGAGTAGCGTGCAGTACTTC.

The V and J genes are TRBV28 and TRBJ2-5; 10 bases agree with TRBD1. Germline V lookup: CDR1 MDHEN, CDR2 SYDVKM. Trimming cost V 3 bases and J 4 bases; bases outside gene matches: 11. The CDR3 consists of 17 residues. CDR3 sequence reads: CASSFASGTGVGETQYF. DNA for the CDR3: TGTGCCAGCAGTTTCGCGTCGGGGACAGGGGTGGGAGAGACCCAGTACTTC.

The CDR3 DNA reads as TGTGCCAGCAGTTCGGACAGGGGTGGCGCTGAAGCTTTCTTT. This encodes CASSSDRGGAEAFF. The chain has TRBV27 and TRBJ1-1, with 9 bases that match TRBD1. CDR3 length: 14 residues. Germline assignment: CDR1 MNHEY and CDR2 SMNVEV (reference sequence). J lost 6 bases, V lost 4 bases, and 6 bases had no gene match.

This clone was found once. The chain combines TRBV27 with TRBJ2-7, with TRBD1 matching over 12 bases. The CDR3 totals 13 residues. The J segment lost 12 bases and the V segment lost 5 bases, leaving 8 bases of the junction unmatched. CDR1 and CDR2 (germline): MNHEY, SMNVEV (reference sequence). DNA of the CDR3: TGTGCCAGCAGTGGACCGGGACAGGGGGCGAGGTACTTC. Translated: CASSGPGQGARYF.